The table lists the clone carrying this T cell receptor beta chain with a few counts. The sample's time point: patch test 1, 2 weeks after DPC sensitization. Treatment meaning: therapeutic diphenylcyclopropenone sensitization with weekly scalp DPC. The authors' total RNA extraction used unfractionated whole blood. The entry originates in a study of human T cells and chemical hapten exposure. MiXCR was run by TCRdb on the RACE reads, yielding one entry per CDR3 protein. The sample holds under 450,000 distinct CDR3 sequences, roughly 4.8% seen once. The receptor was isolated from a woman between 50 and 59 years old with alopecia areata. Some clones in this sample may be carry-over from other donors' samples. The input for sequencing was whole blood, taken in connection with sensitization to the hapten diphenylcyclopropenone (DPC).

The CDR3 region is CASRPNRDRSNQPQHF. The CDR3 DNA sequence: TGTGCCAGCAGACCCAACCGGGACAGGAGCAATCAGCCCCAGCATTTT. The V call is TRBV6-1, the J call TRBJ1-5; 8 nucleotides line up with TRBD1. With 6 bases clipped from V and 1 base from J, the junction kept 8 bases outside the gene matches. Germline loops: CDR1 MNHNS, CDR2 SASEGT. The length of the CDR3 is 16 residues.